A selection of T cell receptor beta chains follows, all from one sample in a study of identical twins. A single record per CDR3 protein comes from TCRdb applying MiXCR to the 5' RACE reads. Here the sample spans roughly 200,000 distinct CDR3 sequences, approximately 15% being singletons. These sequences were also reported in another study, on T cells expressing NK-cell markers.

The sequencing sample was made of CD8+ T cells sorted from blood. These receptors were collected from a woman under 30 in good health. The CDR3 runs from the conserved cysteine through the conserved F or W. A D gene is named only where the DNA matches it firmly. Clone size, where shown, is once, few, many, or a class for clones that have expanded.

>TRBV14|NA|few|TRBJ1-1
CASRGRMNTEAFF
TGTGCCAGCCGAGGGCGAATGAACACTGAAGCTTTCTTT
>TRBV12-3/TRBV12-4|TRBD1|few|TRBJ1-5
CASSLGTGNRQPQHF
TGTGCCAGCAGCCTAGGGACAGGAAACCGGCAGCCCCAGCATTTT
>TRBV2|TRBD1|once|TRBJ2-5
CATRDSGGTETQYF
TGTGCCACAAGGGACTCAGGGGGCACAGAGACCCAGTACTTC
>TRBV10-2|TRBD1|NA|TRBJ2-7
CASSVGQVKGYEQYF
TGCGCCAGCAGCGTAGGACAGGTAAAAGGCTACGAGCAGTACTTC
>TRBV5-1|NA|few|TRBJ2-3
CASSWGADTQYF
TGCGCCAGCAGTTGGGGGGCAGATACGCAGTATTTT
>TRBV12-5|NA|few|TRBJ2-1
CASGSRPAIDEQFF
TGTGCTAGTGGTTCTCGACCGGCTATCGATGAGCAGTTCTTC
>TRBV29-1|NA|few|TRBJ2-5
CSALGWLARQTQETQYF
TGCAGCGCCCTTGGTTGGTTAGCTCGACAAACCCAAGAGACCCAGTACTTC
>TRBV14|TRBD2|NA|TRBJ2-1
CASSHRQGLPNNEQFF
TGTGCCAGCAGCCATAGGCAGGGACTACCTAACAATGAGCAGTTCTTC
>TRBV10-2|NA|NA|TRBJ2-7
CASSDLGYEQYF
TGCGCCAGCAGTGACTTGGGCTACGAGCAGTACTTC
>TRBV5-1|NA|few|TRBJ2-3
CATSLRESQDTQYF
TGCGCCACCTCCCTCCGGGAGAGTCAGGATACGCAGTATTTT